In its sample, the clone carrying this T cell receptor (beta chain) was seen many times. Time point: after dendritic cell vaccination, including at tumor progression/relapse. The data derive from a study of glioma-infiltrating T cells after dendritic cell vaccination. The protocol was immunoSEQ multiplex PCR, while the TCRdb copy is restricted to in-frame clones and leaves out a portion. The sample carries about 99,000 clones, 65% to 85% recorded once. Trimming removed 7 bases at V and 10 bases at J, with 7 bases between. The CDR3 contains 9 residues. The germline V gene has CDR1 SNHLY and CDR2 FYNNEI.

The chain is built from TRBV2 and TRBJ1-1, with D possibly being TRBD1 (5 bases). The sequences come from blood, collected after dendritic cell vaccination. The clonotype was recovered from a human donor with glioblastoma. Here the CDR3 DNA reads TGTGCCAGCATGGGGGGAGCTTTCTTT. Its translation: CASMGGAFF. Drawing the rest from reference TRBV2 and TRBJ1-1, the complete variable domain is EPEVTQTPSHQVTQMGQEVILRCVPISNHLYFYWYRQILGQKVEFLVSFYNNEISEKSEIFDDQFSVERPDGSNFTLKIRSTKLEDSAMYFCASMGGAFFGQGTRLTVV.